This entry is about one T cell receptor beta chain. Its antigen remains unknown. This sample was taken from a study of beta chain features in type 1 diabetes. Study-wide results and caveats: There were fewer insertions and more deletions at the VDJ junctions of type 1 diabetes patients. Across all four CD4+ subsets, people with type 1 diabetes showed modestly shorter TCRB CDR3s.

The sequenced template was cDNA made from the entire isolated RNA. Generated by immunoSEQ multiplex PCR, the TCRdb table keeps only in-frame clones and is missing some. The sample has over 55,000 clones, roughly 52% seen once; the top ten hold 2.6%. Material for sequencing was Tregs from blood. The TCR originated in a woman in her thirties or forties with type 1 diabetes.

The CDR3 spells CATSSRGMVRGNEQFF. CDR3 nucleotide sequence: TGTGCCACCAGTTCCAGGGGGATGGTTAGAGGCAATGAGCAGTTCTTC. V usage is TRBV15 and J usage is TRBJ2-1, with 7 nucleotides matching TRBD1. The V segment lost 6 bases and the J segment 6 bases; nucleotides outside the gene matches: 14. Germline V CDR1 and CDR2: LNHNV, YYDKDF (reference sequence). The CDR3 covers 16 residues.